These 18 T cell receptor beta chains originate from one sample sequenced in a study of T cell responses to AZD1222 COVID-19 vaccine. The assay was immunoSEQ multiplex PCR, and TCRdb's table has in-frame clones only and misses some. Among roughly 76,000 clones listed, 70% to 90% were seen once. This sample comprised peripheral blood, obtained on day 0 of AZD1222 vaccination. These receptors all stem from an adult in good health.

The V and J genes are TRBV7-2 and TRBJ2-1, with a tentative D call TRBD2 (5 bases). CDR3 length: 13 amino acids. The germline gives CDR1 SGHTA, CDR2 FQGNSA. With 1 base removed from V and 9 bases from J, the gap between germline ends came to 10 bases. The CDR3, as DNA: TGTGCCAGCAGCTTAGAGTCTAGCTTTGAGCAGTTCTTC. The encoded protein is CASSLESSFEQFF. Combining the CDR3 with reference TRBV7-2 and TRBJ2-1 gives the whole variable domain GAGVSQSPSNKVTEKGKDVELRCDPISGHTALYWYRQSLGQGLEFLIYFQGNSAPDKSGLPSDRFSAERTGGSVSTLTIQRTQQEDSAVYLCASSLESSFEQFFGPGTRLTVL.

This clone was observed once. V gene TRBV18 combines with J gene TRBJ2-2, with D possibly TRBD2 on 5 matching bases. Per the germline V gene, CDR1 is KGHSH and CDR2 is LQKENI. Deletions cut 3 bases from V and 6 bases from J, with 11 bases between. The CDR3 covers 14 residues. CDR3 nucleotides: TGTGCCAGCTCACCGCGGGCAGCCCCCGGGGAGCTGTTTTTT. Residues: CASSPRAAPGELFF.

The chain carries TRBV19 and TRBJ1-2, with 7 bases lining up with TRBD1. The CDR3 contains 14 residues. The germline V gene has CDR1 LNHDA and CDR2 SQIVND (reference sequence). V shed 2 bases, J shed 7 bases, and the junction held 7 bases outside the gene matches. Here the CDR3 reads CASSIMGGTAGYTF. The CDR3 nucleotides read TGTGCCAGTAGTATAATGGGGGGGACAGCTGGCTACACCTTC.

The chain carries TRBV4-2 and TRBJ1-2; 8 bases map to TRBD1. CDR1 LGHNA and CDR2 YNFKEQ come from the germline V gene. J gave up 7 bases and V 8 bases, and 12 bases lay outside the gene matches. This CDR3 has 14 residues. DNA for the CDR3: TGTGCCAGCCGCGGCCTCCGGACAGGGATTGGCTACACCTTC. This codes for CASRGLRTGIGYTF.

The count of this clone is one. The CDR3 DNA sequence: TGTGCCAGCAGTTCTGCGGGGAGCTCCTACGAGCAGTACTTC. This translates into CASSSAGSSYEQYF. J is TRBJ2-7 and V is TRBV9, with a tentative D call TRBD2 (6 bases). The CDR3 has 14 residues. Germline values: CDR1 SGDLS, CDR2 YYNGEE. V gave up 5 bases and J gave up 0 bases, with 12 bases separating them.

The chain joins TRBV10-3 to TRBJ2-3; unclear D gene. The CDR3 has 14 amino acids. Trimming removed 8 bases from V and 1 base from J, with 13 bases in between. The V gene's germline CDR1 is ENHRY and CDR2 SYGVKD. CDR3 residues: CAISARGGTDTQYF. The CDR3 DNA follows: TGTGCCATCTCCGCCCGTGGGGGCACAGATACGCAGTATTTT.

The chain employs TRBV28 and TRBJ1-1; D not resolved. The ends were cut back, 9 bases at V and 0 bases at J, with 17 bases in the middle. Germline assignment: CDR1 MDHEN and CDR2 SYDVKM. The CDR3 consists of 15 residues. DNA for the CDR3: TGTGCCAGTTCCCAGCCAGTTGGGGTGAACACTGAAGCTTTCTTT. This encodes CASSQPVGVNTEAFF.

The V gene is TRBV5-1, the J gene TRBJ2-3; 8 nucleotides align to TRBD2. From germline, CDR1 is SGHRS and CDR2 YFSETQ. The CDR3 covers 14 residues. J lost 1 base, V lost 4 bases, and 2 bases had no gene match. As DNA, the CDR3 is TGCGCCAGCAGCGGGACTAGGGGCACAGATACGCAGTATTTT. Translation: CASSGTRGTDTQYF. Supplemented by reference TRBV5-1 and TRBJ2-3, the full variable domain reads KAGVTQTPRYLIKTRGQQVTLSCSPISGHRSVSWYQQTPGQGLQFLFEYFSETQRNKGNFPGRFSGRQFSNSRSEMNVSTLELGDSALYLCASSGTRGTDTQYFGPGTRLTVL.

This chain connects TRBV18 to TRBJ2-7; D tentatively fits TRBD1 or TRBD2 (5 bases each). Germline CDR1 is KGHSH and CDR2 is LQKENI. V gave up 4 bases and J gave up 5 bases, with 12 bases separating them. CDR3 length: 13 amino acids. As DNA, the CDR3 is TGTGCCAGCTCACGGGACCTCACAGACGAGCAGTACTTC. Amino acids: CASSRDLTDEQYF.

The chain combines TRBV3-1 (or the pseudogene TRBV3-2) with TRBJ1-2; TRBD1 matches at 8 bases. Germline V gives CDR1 LGHDT, CDR2 YNNKEL (reference sequence). The length of the CDR3 is 17 residues. The trim removed 0 bases at V and 3 bases at J, leaving 9 bases unmatched. CDR3: CASSQDLARGQDYGYTF. The CDR3 DNA follows: TGTGCCAGCAGCCAAGATCTTGCGAGGGGACAGGACTATGGCTACACCTTC.

The chain employs TRBV27 and TRBJ1-1, with 7 bases matching TRBD1. Trimming at V came to 6 bases and at J to 1 base, leaving 2 bases not matched to a gene. CDR1 and CDR2 from the germline V gene are MNHEY and SMNVEV (reference sequence). This CDR3 has 13 amino acids. The CDR3 DNA reads as TGTGCCAGCAGAGGACAGGAGAACACTGAAGCTTTCTTT. The encoded protein is CASRGQENTEAFF.

This chain joins TRBV5-1 and TRBJ2-1, with 11 bases aligning to TRBD2. Germline V gene sequence: CDR1 SGHRS, CDR2 YFSETQ. The CDR3 loop spans 15 amino acids. Losses at the gene ends were 4 bases for V and 7 bases for J; bases not matched to a gene: 7. The CDR3 loop reads CASSLSGGALNEQFF. The DNA for the CDR3 is TGCGCCAGCAGCCTTAGCGGGGGGGCCTTAAATGAGCAGTTCTTC.

The chain links TRBV7-3 to TRBJ2-7; 8 nucleotides align to TRBD2. The CDR3 runs 14 residues. Germline CDR1 and CDR2: SGHTA and FQGTGA. J was trimmed by 2 bases and V by 6 bases; bases with no gene match: 6. The CDR3 DNA reads TGTGCCAGCAGGACGTCAGCGGGAGCCTACGAGCAGTACTTC. It yields the protein CASRTSAGAYEQYF. The variable domain in full, completed from reference TRBV7-3 and TRBJ2-7, reads GAGVSQTPSNKVTEKGKYVELRCDPISGHTALYWYRQSLGQGPEFLIYFQGTGAADDSGLPNDRFFAVRPEGSVSTLKIQRTERGDSAVYLCASRTSAGAYEQYFGPGTRLTVT.

The rearrangement joins TRBV7-9 to TRBJ1-1; D might be TRBD1 (5 bases). CDR3 size: 13 residues. The V gene's germline CDR1 is SEHNR and CDR2 FQNEAQ (reference sequence). Between the trimmed V and J ends, which lost 5 bases and 1 base, there was a span of 8 bases. CDR3 nucleotide sequence: TGTGCCAGCAGCCAAGGACAGAACACTGAAGCTTTCTTT. Encoded protein: CASSQGQNTEAFF.

This rearrangement joins TRBV7-8 to TRBJ2-7; 11 bases match TRBD1. V lost 5 bases, J lost 4 bases, and 7 bases stayed unmatched. The CDR3 covers 15 residues. Germline V CDR1 and CDR2: SGHVS, FQNEAQ. CDR3 sequence reads: CASSARTGGMYEQYV. CDR3 nucleotide sequence: TGTGCCAGCAGCGCCCGGACAGGGGGCATGTACGAGCAGTACGTC.

This clone was seen only once. The chain recombines TRBV20-1 with TRBJ2-5; the match to TRBD1 covers 7 bases. The germline V gene encodes CDR1 DFQATT and CDR2 SNEGSKA (reference sequence). The CDR3 sequence is 15 residues long. V was clipped by 6 bases and J by 5 bases; unmatched bases: 15. The CDR3 coding sequence is TGCAGTGCAAGTCCTCCGGGACAGCTTAGGGAGACCCAGTACTTC. It specifies CSASPPGQLRETQYF.

The gene calls are TRBV6-1 and TRBJ2-7; a weak D match, TRBD1 (5 bases). The CDR3 runs 14 residues. V lost 3 bases, J lost 3 bases, and 12 bases lay in between. Germline V gene data show CDR1 as MNHNS and CDR2 as SASEGT. The CDR3 is CASSEGPTVYEQYV. The CDR3 DNA sequence: TGTGCCAGCAGTGAGGGCCCGACAGTCTACGAGCAGTACGTC.

The chain is built from TRBV7-2 and TRBJ2-7, with D possibly being TRBD2 (5 bases). CDR3 length: 14 amino acids. Germline assignment: CDR1 SGHTA and CDR2 FQGNSA. V lost 5 bases and J 4 bases, leaving 15 bases between the germline ends. The CDR3 spells CASSGGGSQYEQYV. The CDR3, as DNA: TGTGCCAGCAGCGGAGGCGGGTCGCAATACGAGCAGTACGTC.